This TCR beta chain appears in the sequencing data of a study of Graves' ophthalmopathy and Graves' hyperthyroidism (dated by TCRdb to the late 2010s). Broadly, across the study: Hyperthyroidism was defined as stable when no progression to ophthalmopathy occurred within 18 months of follow-up. To tell Graves' ophthalmopathy apart from Graves' hyperthyroidism, and to predict which patients would progress to ophthalmopathy, the study relied on TCR beta repertoire signatures. In total, around 140 blood samples were TCR-sequenced: 40 to 45 ophthalmopathy, roughly 80 hyperthyroidism and some 17 hyperthyroidism-to-ophthalmopathy patients. A discovery set of 100 or so patients (more than 40 ophthalmopathy, 55 to 60 stable hyperthyroidism) was enrolled to explore V-J signatures distinguishing ophthalmopathy from hyperthyroidism. An independent validation cohort comprised around 19 hyperthyroidism patients and about 16 patients who later progressed from hyperthyroidism to ophthalmopathy. In a handful of hyperthyroidism patients, the T-cell repertoire of thyroid tissue was compared with the T-cell repertoire of blood. Following sampling, methimazole starting at 30 mg daily was administered to hyperthyroidism patients, and high-dose intravenous methylprednisolone was administered to ophthalmopathy patients. What the study reported, not specific to this receptor: Among expanded thyroid clonotypes with frequency above 0.001, most also showed up in blood, which suggests that blood repertoires may reflect the thyroid immune response. Ophthalmopathy was separated from stable hyperthyroidism by the 13-signature model with about 89% sensitivity and about 83% specificity in cross-validation and with 80%/75% in the test set. In validation, the model predicted ophthalmopathy progression with about 70% sensitivity and roughly 72% specificity; 12 predicted patients were CT-confirmed with GO in a median of about 7.1 months. Sample size was not predetermined statistically, and investigators were not blinded to group allocation.

For repertoire sequencing, the TCR beta CDR3 regions were amplified from RNA transcripts. HTBI primers and the Qiagen OneStep RT-PCR kit were used in a first-round RT-PCR, which was followed by a second-round multiplex PCR, size selection and purification. The libraries underwent paired-end sequencing with 100 bp reads on an Illumina HiSeq2000. Per the authors' processing: SOAPnuke was used for read processing, and reads with adapters, uncalled bases, a mean Phred below 15, or no exact constant-primer or identifier match were discarded. COPE v1.2.5 was used to merge the high-quality paired reads. Each unique nucleotide sequence was defined as a clonotype, and clonotypes were aligned to IMGT TRB V, D and J references with MiTCR v1.1. The analysis was limited to V-J combinations with a frequency above 0.0001, which together covered roughly 99% of the repertoires. For each V-J combination, a TCR clonal expansion and chaos score was defined as the ratio of F50 clonal expansion to chaos observed in the TCRdist matrix. Welch's t-statistics and random forest were used to narrow the features down to more than 10 V-J combinations, which were then fed into a naive Bayes classifier. The Morisita-Horn index was used to measure how similar the thyroid and blood repertoires were. TCRdb ran its own pipeline on the public reads, namely fastp trimming at Q25 and MiXCR clone calling, and kept in-frame beta chains. Duplicate CDR3 protein sequences are folded into a single record with the most common DNA and genes. These V and J calls derive from TCRdb rather than the authors' analysis. This sample holds over a million distinct CDR3 sequences; 36% were observed only once. The top ten clones comprise 11% of the sample.

Via the germline V gene, CDR1 is SQVTM and CDR2 ANQGSEA. At the junction V is shortened by 7 bases and J by 13 bases; bases outside the gene matches: 8. From the cysteine through the phenylalanine, the CDR3 covers 10 amino acids. The retained sequence is limited to the CDR3, 30 bases, with the frame set at the first base. In the case of this clonotype: Which antigen it targets is not known. No much larger clone exists at a distance of one base, and base qualities are not known.

Hyperthyroidism patients were newly diagnosed, were aged 18 to 65 years, and had a disease duration under 2 months. Patients with other autoimmune diseases, uncontrolled infections, pregnancy or lactation were excluded. Diagnosis relied on clinical symptoms, serum thyroxine, TRAb, thyroid ultrasound and orbital computed tomography. Total RNA was extracted using Trizol reagent, and RNA quality was checked on an Agilent 2100 Bioanalyzer. The clonotype comes from an adult man with Graves' hyperthyroidism. The V and J segments used are TRBV29-1 and TRBJ1-2; a stretch of 8 junction bases matches TRBD1. The sequencing input was peripheral blood or thyroid tissue (not recorded which). Read as DNA, the sequence is TGCAGCGATCTGGGACAGGCCTCCACCTTC. This gives the protein CSDLGQASTF.